One and the same sample provided the 26 T cell receptor beta chains below, sequenced in a study of response to subunit inactivated influenza vaccine. MiXCR was run by TCRdb on the RT-PCR reads, yielding one entry per CDR3 protein. Found here are 650,000 to 700,000 distinct CDR3 sequences, approximately 15% of them singletons; the top ten hold roughly 10%. The sequencing here drew on PBMCs from blood, taken less than 13 days after vaccination. The source is a man in his fifties who received an inactivated influenza vaccine.

V usage is TRBV7-2 and J usage is TRBJ2-7; possible D gene TRBD2, 5 bases. This CDR3 comprises 14 residues. The V gene lost 6 bases and the J gene lost 0 bases, with 12 bases spanning the gap. Germline CDR1 reads SGHTA; CDR2 reads FQGNSA. CDR3 sequence (DNA): TGTGCCAGCAGAGGTGGAGGTATCTCCTACGAGCAGTACTTC. It translates to CASRGGGISYEQYF.

This clonotype was counted a few times. This rearrangement joins TRBV10-3 to TRBJ1-2, with TRBD1 matching 7 bases. Germline CDR1 is ENHRY and CDR2 is SYGVKD. The CDR3 totals 13 residues. Trimming at V came to 6 bases and at J to 8 bases, leaving 9 bases not matched to a gene. The CDR3: CAIRGTGVRGYTF. CDR3 in DNA: TGTGCCATCAGGGGCACAGGGGTAAGAGGCTACACCTTC.

The table lists this clonotype with a few counts. The chain has TRBV5-1 and TRBJ1-3; D remains ambiguous. The germline gives CDR1 SGHRS, CDR2 YFSETQ. Trimming pared 1 base from V and 4 bases from J, leaving 9 bases between. The CDR3 has 14 residues. DNA of the CDR3: TGCGCCAGCAGCTTGTCGCCATACGGAAACACCATATATTTT. It specifies CASSLSPYGNTIYF.

The chain carries TRBV4-3 and TRBJ2-2; no firm D call. V was shortened by 1 base and J by 1 base, with 10 bases between the two germline ends. CDR3 length: 16 amino acids. Germline V lookup: CDR1 LGHNA, CDR2 YSLEER. In DNA form, the CDR3 reads TGCGCCAGCAGCCAAGTCCCCCCTGAGAACACCGGGGAGCTGTTTTTT. This gives the protein CASSQVPPENTGELFF.

This clonotype was counted a few times. J is TRBJ2-7 and V is TRBV7-2; 10 nucleotides line up with TRBD2. The CDR3 contains 14 residues. V dropped 4 bases and J dropped 4; count of bases not matched to a gene: 4. Germline CDR1 SGHTA, CDR2 FQGNSA. The DNA for the CDR3 is TGTGCCAGCAGCTCTAGCGGGAGCCGGTACGAGCAGTACTTC. Protein: CASSSSGSRYEQYF. Based on the CDR3 plus reference TRBV7-2 and TRBJ2-7, the full variable domain is GAGVSQSPSNKVTEKGKDVELRCDPISGHTALYWYRQSLGQGLEFLIYFQGNSAPDKSGLPSDRFSAERTGGSVSTLTIQRTQQEDSAVYLCASSSSGSRYEQYFGPGTRLTVT.

There are many counts of this clonotype. The V and J genes are TRBV24-1 and TRBJ2-1; D is undetermined. Trimming took 0 bases from V and 5 from J, leaving 4 bases between them. Germline-derived CDR1 and CDR2 are KGHDR and SFDVKD. CDR3 size: 13 residues. CDR3: CATSDLWNNEQFF. The CDR3 DNA follows: TGTGCCACCAGTGATTTGTGGAACAATGAGCAGTTCTTC.

This clonotype was detected only a few times. This rearrangement joins TRBV27 to TRBJ2-1, with 7 positions matching TRBD2. V lost 5 bases, J lost 2 bases, and 9 bases stayed unmatched. Germline assignment: CDR1 MNHEY and CDR2 SMNVEV (reference sequence). The CDR3 contains 16 residues. The CDR3 here is CASSPLSGGTYNEQFF. CDR3 nucleotide sequence: TGTGCCAGCAGTCCCTTGTCGGGGGGTACCTACAATGAGCAGTTCTTC.

This clonotype was observed a handful of times. The rearrangement joins TRBV5-1 to TRBJ2-5; 10 nucleotides align to TRBD1. This CDR3 contains 15 residues. With 4 bases clipped from V and 6 bases from J, the junction kept 9 bases outside the gene matches. CDR1 SGHRS and CDR2 YFSETQ come from the germline V gene. CDR3 residues: CASSHPGTGVKTQYF. As DNA, the CDR3 is TGCGCCAGCAGCCACCCAGGGACAGGGGTGAAGACCCAGTACTTC.

This clonotype was seen a handful of times. The chain employs TRBV20-1 and TRBJ1-2; 10 bases are shared with TRBD1. Per germline, CDR1 DFQATT and CDR2 SNEGSKA (reference sequence). V lost 0 bases, J lost 2 bases, and 6 bases stayed unmatched. The CDR3 sequence is 16 residues long. This CDR3 is CSARDLDRGINYGYTF. The CDR3 DNA reads as TGCAGTGCTAGAGATTTGGACAGGGGGATAAACTATGGCTACACCTTC.

This clonotype has only a few counts. The gene calls are TRBV12-3 or TRBV12-4 and TRBJ2-1, with 7 nucleotides matching TRBD1. Trimming removed 6 bases from V and 1 base from J; junction bases left unmatched: 3. The CDR3 extends over 14 amino acids. The DNA of the CDR3 is TGTGCCAGCAGGGGGACAGCGTCCTACAATGAGCAGTTCTTC. Amino acids: CASRGTASYNEQFF.

This sequence joins TRBV7-9 and TRBJ2-1; D not resolved. Trimming took 7 bases from V and 7 from J, leaving 11 bases between them. CDR1 and CDR2 from the germline V gene are SEHNR and FQNEAQ (reference sequence). This CDR3 region has 12 residues. CDR3 region: CASTLLSNEQFF. The CDR3 DNA is TGTGCCAGCACCCTCCTATCGAATGAGCAGTTCTTC.

This chain joins TRBV20-1 and TRBJ2-5; 9 positions agree with TRBD1. V was pared by 6 bases and J by 5 bases, with 1 base of the junction left unmatched. CDR1 DFQATT and CDR2 SNEGSKA come from the germline V gene (reference sequence). This CDR3 is 11 amino acids long. The CDR3 coding sequence is TGCAGTGCGGACAGGGGCGAGACCCAGTACTTC. It is translated as CSADRGETQYF.

This clonotype was counted between two and nine times. V is TRBV6-5 and J is TRBJ2-1; the D gene is possibly TRBD1 (6 bases). This CDR3 comprises 15 residues. Germline CDR1 MNHEY, CDR2 SVGAGI. Trimming stripped 2 bases from V and 6 bases from J, with 14 bases between. CDR3 loop: CASSYAQGLFNEQFF. The CDR3 DNA sequence: TGTGCCAGCAGTTACGCGCAGGGGCTATTCAATGAGCAGTTCTTC.

The chain carries TRBV4-2 and TRBJ1-2; no definite D call. Germline V gives CDR1 LGHNA, CDR2 YNFKEQ. This CDR3 spans 15 amino acids. With 1 base removed from V and 0 bases from J, the gap between germline ends came to 9 bases. The CDR3 nucleotides are TGTGCCAGCAGCCAAGTGGCCCTTTCTAACTATGGCTACACCTTC. Its protein product is CASSQVALSNYGYTF.

This clonotype has just a few counts. The V and J genes are TRBV5-1 and TRBJ1-4; TRBD1 agrees at 7 bases. Trimming took 2 bases from V and 2 from J; bases not matched to a gene: 12. Per the germline V gene, CDR1 is SGHRS and CDR2 is YFSETQ. This CDR3 contains 18 residues. CDR3 nucleotide sequence: TGCGCCAGCAGCTTTTTTTCCCCAGGGGGAGCGACTAATGAAAAACTGTTTTTT. It is translated as CASSFFSPGGATNEKLFF.

The V call is TRBV30, the J call TRBJ1-2; D unresolved. The length of the CDR3 is 12 residues. Germline CDR1 reads GTSNPN; CDR2 reads SVGIG (reference sequence). Trimming took off 1 base at V and 12 bases at J, with 15 bases between the two ends. In DNA form, the CDR3 reads TGTGCCTGGAGTGCGCCGGGCCCCGTCCACACCTTC. Its translation: CAWSAPGPVHTF.

This clonotype has just a few counts. This chain links TRBV29-1 with TRBJ2-7; 8 bases align to TRBD2. Germline V CDR1 and CDR2: SQVTM, ANQGSEA. With 3 bases clipped from V and 3 bases from J, the junction kept 13 bases outside the gene matches. This CDR3 has 16 residues. The CDR3 here is CSVDGVAGKPSYEQYF. The CDR3 DNA is TGCAGCGTTGATGGGGTAGCGGGAAAACCAAGCTACGAGCAGTACTTC.

The chain uses TRBV6-2 or TRBV6-3 and TRBJ2-7; D perhaps matches TRBD1 (6 bases). V was shortened by 2 bases and J by 1 base, with 9 bases between the two germline ends. The V gene's germline CDR1 is MNHEY and CDR2 SVGEGT. This CDR3 has 14 residues. CDR3 sequence reads: CASSYDRKSYEQYF. CDR3 DNA: TGTGCCAGCAGTTACGACAGGAAATCCTACGAGCAGTACTTC.

This chain uses TRBV7-8 with TRBJ2-1; tentatively, D is TRBD1 or TRBD2 (5 bases each). Germline V lookup: CDR1 SGHVS, CDR2 FQNEAQ. V was cut by 4 bases and J by 14 bases, with 21 bases left in between. This CDR3 comprises 14 residues. The CDR3 region is CASSSSSAGRGKFF. The CDR3 nucleotides read TGTGCCAGCAGCTCCTCCTCGGCAGGGCGAGGGAAGTTCTTC.

There are a few counts of this clonotype. V and J are TRBV13 and TRBJ1-1; D unclear. CDR1 is PRHDT, CDR2 FYEKMQ, per germline (reference sequence). V gave up 4 bases and J gave up 5 bases, with 14 bases separating them. The CDR3 is 14 amino acids. The CDR3 DNA sequence: TGTGCCAGCAGCTCACGAAATCGGTGGACTGAAGCTTTCTTT. Its translation: CASSSRNRWTEAFF.

This clonotype was seen only a few times. V usage is TRBV20-1 and J usage is TRBJ2-7; 11 bases map to TRBD1. The CDR3 runs to 16 residues. Trimming cost V 3 bases and J 3 bases; bases outside gene matches: 10. Germline V gene data show CDR1 as DFQATT and CDR2 as SNEGSKA (reference sequence). Written as DNA, the CDR3 is TGCAGTGCTAGGGGGGGGACAGGGGGTTCATTCTACGAGCAGTACTTC. Translation gives CSARGGTGGSFYEQYF.

CDR3 sequence (DNA): TGTGCCAGCAGTTCCGACGTACAGGGTGGCCAGTTCTTC. This encodes CASSSDVQGGQFF. This chain uses TRBV12-3 or TRBV12-4 with TRBJ2-1; weak D call: TRBD1 (6 bases). The V end lost 4 bases, the J end lost 13 bases, and 17 bases lay between the germline ends. This CDR3 has 13 residues.

In its sample, this clonotype was seen once. The chain is built from TRBV7-8 and TRBJ2-1, with 9 bases lining up with TRBD1. After removal of 5 bases from V and 1 base from J, the junction contained 9 bases not matched to a gene. The CDR3 contains 17 residues. Germline V CDR1 and CDR2: SGHVS, FQNEAQ. This chain's CDR3 is CASSRQGGAPSYNEQFF. CDR3 bases: TGTGCCAGCAGCAGACAGGGGGGGGCCCCATCCTACAATGAGCAGTTCTTC.

This sequence joins TRBV6-2 or TRBV6-3 and TRBJ2-1, with D unclear. Looked up from germline, CDR1 is MNHEY and CDR2 is SVGEGT. The V end was cut by 0 bases, the J end by 6 bases, with 12 bases between. This CDR3 is 15 amino acids long. This chain's CDR3 is CASSYSRVSGNEQFF. Written as DNA, the CDR3 is TGTGCCAGCAGTTACTCCCGGGTTTCGGGCAATGAGCAGTTCTTC.

The chain combines TRBV25-1 with TRBJ1-1; 8 bases map to TRBD1. V lost 5 bases and J lost 6; bases outside the gene matches: 5. This CDR3 is built from 13 residues. Germline V gene data show CDR1 as MGHDK and CDR2 as SYGVNS. The CDR3 spells CASSQGAWAEAFF. Written as DNA, the CDR3 is TGTGCCAGCAGTCAGGGGGCGTGGGCTGAAGCTTTCTTT.

The chain carries TRBV20-1 and TRBJ1-4; 8 positions agree with TRBD1. J gave up 6 bases and V 6 bases, and 6 bases lay outside the gene matches. Germline CDR1 reads DFQATT; CDR2 reads SNEGSKA (reference sequence). The CDR3 loop spans 13 amino acids. The CDR3 loop reads CSARTGFDEKLFF. The CDR3 region has the DNA TGCAGTGCACGGACAGGGTTTGATGAAAAACTGTTTTTT.